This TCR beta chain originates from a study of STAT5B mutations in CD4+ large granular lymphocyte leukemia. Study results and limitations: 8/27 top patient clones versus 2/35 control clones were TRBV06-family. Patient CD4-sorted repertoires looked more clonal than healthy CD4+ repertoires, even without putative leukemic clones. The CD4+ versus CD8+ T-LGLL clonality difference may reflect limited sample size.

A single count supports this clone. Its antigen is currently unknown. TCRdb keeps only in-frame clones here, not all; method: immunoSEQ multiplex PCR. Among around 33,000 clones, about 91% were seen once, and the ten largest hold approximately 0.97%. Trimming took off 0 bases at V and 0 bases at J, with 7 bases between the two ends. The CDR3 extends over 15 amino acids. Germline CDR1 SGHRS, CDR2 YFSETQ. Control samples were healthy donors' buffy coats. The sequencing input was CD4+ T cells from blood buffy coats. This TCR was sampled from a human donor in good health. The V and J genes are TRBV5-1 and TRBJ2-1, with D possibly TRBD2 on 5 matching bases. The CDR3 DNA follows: TGCGCCAGCAGCTTGGGGGCGGGCTCCTACAATGAGCAGTTCTTC. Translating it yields CASSLGAGSYNEQFF.